This T cell receptor beta chain originates from a study of CD8+ T cells in alopecia areata. Notes on the study in general: Compared with normal scalp, lesional scalp had higher clonality and more expanded CD8+ clones. Sequencing of scalp samples also captures resident alphabeta T cells of normal skin.

In each case, RNA was isolated and then reverse transcribed into cDNA as the sequencing template. The protocol was immunoSEQ multiplex PCR, while the TCRdb copy is restricted to in-frame clones and leaves out a portion. The table records roughly 250,000 clones, 67% of them present only once. Germline V gene sequence: CDR1 ENHRY, CDR2 SYGVKD. The length of the CDR3 is 14 residues. Between the trimmed V and J ends, which lost 4 bases and 8 bases, there was a span of 12 bases. As for this clone: As yet, its antigen is unknown.

V and J are TRBV10-3 and TRBJ1-6; D ambiguous. The receptor comes from a human donor with alopecia areata. The specimen comprised CD4+ T cells sorted from blood, sampled at week 0. This CDR3 is CAISGAGFDSPLHF. Written as DNA, the CDR3 is TGTGCCATCAGTGGGGCGGGATTTGATTCACCCCTCCACTTT.